A selection of T cell receptor beta chains follows, all from one sample in a study of T cells in Graves' hyperthyroidism and ophthalmopathy. In TCRdb, the multiplex PCR reads were re-called with MiXCR into one record per CDR3 protein. Of a few hundred thousand distinct CDR3 sequences listed, about 18% are singletons. Source material: blood. The receptors were sampled from a man between 18 and 35 years old with Graves' ophthalmopathy. Both conserved end residues are part of each CDR3. The D gene is left open where the match is weak. Some rows have no size entry. The others give once, few or many, or a class for an expanded clone.

CDR3 protein	CDR3 DNA	D gene	clone size	V gene	J gene
CSAKVRRQQETQYF	TGCAGTGCTAAGGTCAGGCGGCAACAAGAGACCCAGTACTTC	-	many	TRBV20-1	TRBJ2-5
CSVGFGNEKLFF	TGCAGCGTTGGTTTCGGCAATGAAAAACTGTTTTTT	-	few	TRBV29-1	TRBJ1-4
CSARDEGSDGYTF	TGCAGTGCTAGAGATGAAGGGTCTGATGGCTACACCTTC	-	many	TRBV20-1	TRBJ1-2
CASSLSIEQATNEKLFF	TGTGCCAGCAGTTTATCGATTGAGCAGGCAACTAATGAAAAACTGTTTTTT	-	-	TRBV27	TRBJ1-4
CASSEGHRYQPQHF	TGTGCCAGCAGCGAGGGCCACAGATACCAGCCCCAGCATTTT	-	many	TRBV3-1	TRBJ1-5
CATSPGDRKNTEAFF	TGTGCCACCAGTCCTGGAGACCGGAAGAACACTGAAGCTTTCTTT	-	-	TRBV25-1	TRBJ1-1
CASSIPAGGLGATIYF	TGTGCCAGCAGCATCCCAGCTGGGGGTTTAGGGGCCACCATATATTTT	-	many	TRBV11-2	TRBJ1-3
CASSQDLRRGNTDTQYF	TGTGCCAGCAGCCAAGATTTGCGGCGGGGGAACACAGATACGCAGTATTTT	TRBD2	-	TRBV4-2	TRBJ2-3
CASSSNAGDNGGELFF	TGTGCCAGCAGCTCAAACGCCGGGGACAACGGCGGGGAGCTGTTTTTT	-	few	TRBV7-3	TRBJ2-2
CASSRTGDDQPQHF	TGTGCCAGCAGCCGGACAGGGGATGATCAGCCCCAGCATTTT	TRBD1	-	TRBV5-8	TRBJ1-5
CASRISGTGADTQYF	TGTGCCAGCAGGATATCCGGGACAGGGGCAGATACGCAGTATTTT	TRBD1	many	TRBV28	TRBJ2-3
CASSSGTGTFQAFF	TGCGCCAGCAGCTCCGGGACAGGGACTTTTCAAGCTTTCTTT	TRBD1	many	TRBV5-1	TRBJ1-1
CASSQGRQSNQPQHF	TGCGCCAGCAGCCAAGGCCGACAGAGCAATCAGCCCCAGCATTTT	-	-	TRBV4-1	TRBJ1-5
CASSPGNNGIAEAFF	TGCGCCAGCAGCCCGGGAAATAATGGGATCGCTGAAGCTTTCTTT	-	many	TRBV5-1	TRBJ1-1
CASSLGRTGANVLTF	TGTGCCAGCAGTTTAGGCAGGACTGGGGCCAACGTCCTGACTTTC	-	-	TRBV27	TRBJ2-6
CASSFRQVLDPSNQPQHF	TGTGCCAGCAGTTTTCGACAGGTCCTCGACCCCAGCAATCAGCCCCAGCATTTT	-	many	TRBV12-3/TRBV12-4	TRBJ1-5
CASSLGYGYTF	TGTGCCAGCAGTTTGGGCTATGGCTACACCTTC	-	many	TRBV12-3/TRBV12-4	TRBJ1-2
CAISESRDRGNGYTF	TGTGCCATCAGTGAGTCGAGGGACAGGGGGAATGGCTACACCTTC	TRBD1	many	TRBV10-3	TRBJ1-2
CASSARGITEAFF	TGCGCCAGCAGCGCCCGGGGGATCACTGAAGCTTTCTTT	-	-	TRBV10-1	TRBJ1-1
CASSPYRTSNNEQFF	TGTGCCAGCAGCCCTTACCGGACTAGCAACAATGAGCAGTTCTTC	TRBD2	once	TRBV9	TRBJ2-1
CASSKGHGDTEAFF	TGTGCCAGCAGTAAAGGGCATGGGGACACTGAAGCTTTCTTT	-	-	TRBV3-1	TRBJ1-1
CASSPRDRQAYEQYF	TGTGCCAGCAGCCCGCGGGACAGGCAAGCCTACGAGCAGTACTTC	TRBD1	many	TRBV11-2	TRBJ2-7
CASSPGRRRAYEQYF	TGTGCCAGCAGCCCGGGACGGAGACGGGCCTACGAGCAGTACTTC	-	many	TRBV6-1	TRBJ2-7
CASSLAGTAGYEQYF	TGTGCCAGCAGCCTAGCCGGGACAGCGGGGTACGAGCAGTACTTC	-	many	TRBV3-1	TRBJ2-7
CSASYSGGAYNEQFF	TGCAGTGCTTCCTATAGCGGGGGGGCCTACAATGAGCAGTTCTTC	TRBD2	few	TRBV20-1	TRBJ2-1
CAISDPTGSNYGYTF	TGTGCCATCAGTGACCCGACAGGGTCAAACTATGGCTACACCTTC	TRBD1	many	TRBV10-3	TRBJ1-2
CASSLWAALAGEKLFF	TGTGCCAGCAGCTTATGGGCCGCCTTAGCGGGTGAAAAACTGTTTTTT	-	many	TRBV7-8	TRBJ1-4
CASSIAGSYGYTF	TGTGCCAGTAGTATAGCGGGCAGCTATGGCTACACCTTC	-	-	TRBV19	TRBJ1-2
CASSDGTSGANTQYF	TGTGCCAGCAGTGACGGGACTAGCGGGGCGAATACGCAGTATTTT	TRBD2	-	TRBV6-4	TRBJ2-3
CASSLVGGGRNEQFF	TGTGCCAGCAGCTTGGTGGGGGGGGGTAGGAATGAGCAGTTCTTC	TRBD2	-	TRBV5-6	TRBJ2-1
CASSDGTGANVLTF	TGTGCCAGCAGCGATGGCACCGGGGCCAACGTCCTGACTTTC	-	few	TRBV9	TRBJ2-6
CASSPTGWPEAFF	TGTGCCAGCAGTCCGACAGGGTGGCCTGAAGCTTTCTTT	TRBD1	-	TRBV12-3/TRBV12-4	TRBJ1-1
CASSQAGGDIQYF	TGTGCCAGCAGCCAAGCTGGAGGAGACATTCAGTACTTC	-	-	TRBV3-1	TRBJ2-4
CASSQARGPSSYNEQFF	TGTGCCAGCAGCCAAGCGAGGGGCCCGAGCTCCTACAATGAGCAGTTCTTC	-	many	TRBV14	TRBJ2-1
CASSLDWTGTRTGELFF	TGTGCCAGCAGTTTAGATTGGACAGGAACGCGGACCGGGGAGCTGTTTTTT	TRBD1	many	TRBV12-3/TRBV12-4	TRBJ2-2
CASSFPGQETQYF	TGTGCCAGCAGTTTCCCGGGGCAAGAGACCCAGTACTTC	-	many	TRBV12-3/TRBV12-4	TRBJ2-5
CASSLELAGGPWNEQFF	TGCGCCAGCAGCTTGGAACTAGCGGGGGGGCCTTGGAATGAGCAGTTCTTC	TRBD2	few	TRBV5-1	TRBJ2-1
CANPRTGHDTDTQYF	TGTGCCAACCCTCGGACAGGGCATGACACAGATACGCAGTATTTT	TRBD1	few	TRBV6-4	TRBJ2-3
CASGDRLDQPQHF	TGTGCCAGCGGTGACAGGTTGGATCAGCCCCAGCATTTT	-	-	TRBV28	TRBJ1-5
CASIGLAGTRNEQFF	TGTGCCAGCATCGGACTAGCGGGGACAAGGAATGAGCAGTTCTTC	TRBD2	many	TRBV3-1	TRBJ2-1
CASSQYGQANGYTF	TGCGCCAGCAGCCAATACGGACAGGCGAATGGCTACACCTTC	TRBD1	many	TRBV4-1	TRBJ1-2
CASSLPPLDEQFF	TGTGCCAGCAGCTTACCGCCTCTGGACGAGCAGTTCTTC	-	many	TRBV11-3	TRBJ2-1
CATSRLAGAGELFF	TGTGCCACCAGCAGGCTAGCGGGGGCCGGGGAGCTGTTTTTT	TRBD2	few	TRBV15	TRBJ2-2
CASSENGVAGKETQYF	TGTGCCAGCAGTGAAAATGGGGTAGCGGGGAAAGAGACCCAGTACTTC	TRBD2	many	TRBV6-1	TRBJ2-5
CAISDKAVMPQHF	TGTGCCATCAGTGATAAGGCCGTGATGCCCCAGCATTTT	-	few	TRBV10-3	TRBJ1-5
CASSIQGRLGSGNTIYF	TGTGCCAGCAGCATACAGGGGCGTCTTGGCTCTGGAAACACCATATATTTT	TRBD1	many	TRBV11-2	TRBJ1-3
CASSQLLGGGAGDTQYF	TGCGCCAGCAGCCAGCTTTTGGGCGGGGGGGCTGGAGATACGCAGTATTTT	TRBD2	-	TRBV5-1	TRBJ2-3
CASTADRGVQPQHF	TGTGCCAGCACCGCGGACAGGGGAGTACAGCCCCAGCATTTT	TRBD1	many	TRBV2	TRBJ1-5
CASNRDYPYEQYF	TGTGCCAGCAACCGGGACTACCCCTACGAGCAGTACTTC	TRBD2	many	TRBV2	TRBJ2-7
CAITGYLGEQYF	TGTGCCATCACCGGCTACCTTGGGGAGCAGTACTTC	-	few	TRBV6-1	TRBJ2-7
CASSQVIRRNMNTEAFF	TGCGCCAGCAGCCAAGTTATCAGACGAAACATGAACACTGAAGCTTTCTTT	-	few	TRBV4-1	TRBJ1-1
CASKQSYGYAF	TGTGCCAGCAAACAGTCCTATGGCTACGCCTTC	-	-	TRBV6-1	TRBJ1-2
CASSGGGGRGEQFF	TGTGCCAGCAGCGGGGGAGGGGGGCGGGGTGAGCAGTTCTTC	-	few	TRBV7-6	TRBJ2-1
CASSRTSGTSGGRGEQFF	TGTGCCAGCAGCCGCACTTCCGGGACTAGCGGGGGGCGGGGTGAGCAGTTCTTC	TRBD2	-	TRBV13	TRBJ2-1
CASRRSSGIYEQYF	TGTGCCAGCAGGAGGTCTAGCGGGATCTACGAGCAGTACTTC	TRBD2	-	TRBV28	TRBJ2-7
CASSLSQTGYLGDTQYF	TGTGCCAGCAGCCTCAGCCAGACGGGGTACCTGGGGGATACGCAGTATTTT	-	-	TRBV3-1	TRBJ2-3
CASRKQGTGGANVLTF	TGTGCCAGCAGAAAACAGGGTACAGGGGGGGCCAACGTCCTGACTTTC	-	few	TRBV6-1	TRBJ2-6
CASSYRMGTGELFF	TGTGCCAGCAGTTACAGGATGGGCACCGGGGAGCTGTTTTTT	-	many	TRBV12-3/TRBV12-4	TRBJ2-2
CASSPMGGYEETQYF	TGTGCCAGCAGCCCCATGGGAGGGTACGAAGAGACCCAGTACTTC	TRBD2	many	TRBV7-3	TRBJ2-5